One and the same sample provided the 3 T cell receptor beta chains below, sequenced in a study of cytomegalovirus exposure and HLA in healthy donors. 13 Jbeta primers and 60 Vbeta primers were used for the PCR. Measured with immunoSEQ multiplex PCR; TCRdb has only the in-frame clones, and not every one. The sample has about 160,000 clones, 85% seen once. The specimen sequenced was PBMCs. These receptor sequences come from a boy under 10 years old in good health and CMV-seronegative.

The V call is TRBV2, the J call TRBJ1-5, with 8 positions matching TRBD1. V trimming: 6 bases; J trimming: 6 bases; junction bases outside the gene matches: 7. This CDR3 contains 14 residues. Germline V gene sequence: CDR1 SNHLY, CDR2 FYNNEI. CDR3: CASRPDRDAQPQHF. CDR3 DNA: TGTGCCAGCAGACCGGACAGGGACGCTCAGCCCCAGCATTTT.

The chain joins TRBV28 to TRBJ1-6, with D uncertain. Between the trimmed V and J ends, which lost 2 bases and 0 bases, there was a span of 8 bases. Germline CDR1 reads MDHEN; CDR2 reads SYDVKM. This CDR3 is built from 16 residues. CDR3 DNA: TGTGCCAGCAGTTTAATCCCGAGCTCCTATAATTCACCCCTCCACTTT. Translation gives CASSLIPSSYNSPLHF. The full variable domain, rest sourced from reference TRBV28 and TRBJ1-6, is DVKVTQSSRYLVKRTGEKVFLECVQDMDHENMFWYRQDPGLGLRLIYFSYDVKMKEKGDIPEGYSVSREKKERFSLILESASTNQTSMYLCASSLIPSSYNSPLHFGNGTRLTVT.

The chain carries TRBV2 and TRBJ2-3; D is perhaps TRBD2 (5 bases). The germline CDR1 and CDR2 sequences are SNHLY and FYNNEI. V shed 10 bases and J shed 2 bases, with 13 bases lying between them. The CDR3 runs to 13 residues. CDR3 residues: CATIRTATDTQYF. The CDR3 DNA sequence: TGTGCCACTATAAGGACTGCCACAGATACGCAGTATTTT.